These T cell receptor beta chains were read from a single sample in a study of blood T cell repertoires in COVID-19. Here immunoSEQ multiplex PCR was the method, and the copy in TCRdb shows in-frame clones only, minus some. The sample has more than 75,000 clones, about four fifths seen once; the top ten hold about an eighth. Sequencing was carried out using peripheral blood. All receptors derive from a human donor in a cohort sampled during active COVID-19. Each CDR3 is given with its conserved first and last residue. The size of a clone is reported for some rows only, either as once, few or many, or as a class for expanded clones.

j_call: TRBJ2-1
clone_size: .
v_call: TRBV5-1
cdr3_aa: CASTKQLLAGPIDEQFF

j_call: TRBJ2-5
clone_size: .
v_call: TRBV7-2
cdr3_aa: CASSISWGGPQETQYF

j_call: TRBJ1-2
clone_size: .
v_call: TRBV12-3/TRBV12-4
cdr3_aa: CASSFGESYGYTF

j_call: TRBJ1-5
clone_size: few
v_call: TRBV7-9
cdr3_aa: CASSSGFLQPQHF

j_call: TRBJ2-7
clone_size: once
v_call: TRBV9
cdr3_aa: CASSVSGELAGYEQYF

j_call: TRBJ1-6
clone_size: .
v_call: TRBV5-6
cdr3_aa: CASREAGRNSPLHF

j_call: TRBJ1-5
clone_size: .
v_call: TRBV7-9
cdr3_aa: CASILDRGHLGSNQPQHF

j_call: TRBJ2-3
clone_size: .
v_call: TRBV7-8
cdr3_aa: CASSLIGGRTDTQYF

j_call: TRBJ1-1
clone_size: .
v_call: TRBV7-8
cdr3_aa: CASVRTEIAGFVNTEAFF

j_call: TRBJ1-1
clone_size: .
v_call: TRBV10-3
cdr3_aa: CAISESRGAAFF

j_call: TRBJ2-3
clone_size: .
v_call: TRBV5-1
cdr3_aa: CASSSGGTDTQYF

j_call: TRBJ2-2
clone_size: .
v_call: TRBV12-3/TRBV12-4
cdr3_aa: CAARDTGELFF